A selection of T cell receptor beta chains follows, all from one sample in a study of T-cell memory formation after mild COVID-19. Using its own MiXCR run on the 5' RACE reads, TCRdb lists one record per CDR3 protein. The sample holds more than 250,000 distinct CDR3 sequences, 16% seen once. The specimen was PBMCs or a T cell subset sorted from them (not recorded which). The receptors come from a man younger than 30 who had mild COVID-19 (a few samples of this study predate the infection). Cell type and time point are not known. Each CDR3 is given with its conserved first and last residue. The D gene is left open where the match is weak. Clone size is not always given. Where it is, it says once, few, many or a class for expanded clones.

>TRBJ1-4|NA|TRBV25-1|NA
CASSESRAATNEKLFF
TGTGCCAGCAGTGAATCCAGGGCCGCAACTAATGAAAAACTGTTTTTT
>TRBJ2-5|once|TRBV5-1|NA
CASSLSQPQETQYF
TGCGCCAGCAGCTTGTCCCAGCCACAAGAGACCCAGTACTTC
>TRBJ2-1|few|TRBV9|NA
CASSAQVTSANEQFF
TGTGCCAGCAGCGCCCAAGTTACATCCGCCAATGAGCAGTTCTTC
>TRBJ1-2|few|TRBV7-9|NA
CASSTGGSNYGYTF
TGTGCCAGCAGCACGGGGGGTTCTAACTATGGCTACACCTTC
>TRBJ2-3|many|TRBV7-9|TRBD2
CASSFTRLAGSTDTQYF
TGTGCCAGCAGCTTCACCCGACTAGCGGGAAGCACAGATACGCAGTATTTT
>TRBJ1-2|few|TRBV6-1|TRBD1
CASSEAPRTGPYGYTF
TGTGCCAGCAGTGAAGCCCCCCGGACAGGGCCCTATGGCTACACCTTC
>TRBJ2-5|NA|TRBV12-5|NA
CASGSQETQYF
TGTGCTAGTGGTTCCCAAGAGACCCAGTACTTC
>TRBJ2-1|few|TRBV7-9|TRBD2
CASSLTSGYLGDNEQFF
TGTGCCAGCAGCTTGACTAGCGGATACCTGGGGGACAATGAGCAGTTCTTC
>TRBJ1-4|few|TRBV29-1|NA
CSVATGSGEKLFF
TGCAGCGTAGCTACAGGGTCGGGGGAAAAACTGTTTTTT
>TRBJ1-2|few|TRBV3-1|NA
CASSQSEGVYGYTF
TGTGCCAGCAGCCAATCGGAGGGGGTCTATGGCTACACCTTC
>TRBJ1-1|many|TRBV20-1|NA
CSARVITGNTEAFF
TGCAGTGCTAGAGTCATTACAGGGAACACTGAAGCTTTCTTT
>TRBJ2-1|NA|TRBV5-1|NA
CASSWGPLTDEQFF
TGCGCCAGCAGCTGGGGACCGTTGACAGATGAGCAGTTCTTC
>TRBJ2-3|few|TRBV2|NA
CASRPDSADTQYF
TGTGCCAGCAGGCCCGACTCAGCAGATACGCAGTATTTT
>TRBJ2-5|few|TRBV18|NA
CASSPQATETQYF
TGTGCCAGCTCACCACAGGCTACAGAGACCCAGTACTTC
>TRBJ2-7|few|TRBV7-9|NA
CASSLGNRAYEQYF
TGTGCCAGCAGCTTAGGGAACAGGGCCTACGAGCAGTACTTC
>TRBJ1-5|NA|TRBV9|NA
CASSVAPGTNQPQHF
TGTGCCAGCAGCGTAGCCCCAGGGACGAATCAGCCCCAGCATTTT
>TRBJ2-7|few|TRBV5-1|TRBD2
CASSPGLAGGPYEQYF
TGCGCCAGCAGCCCTGGACTAGCGGGAGGACCCTACGAGCAGTACTTC
>TRBJ1-3|NA|TRBV29-1|NA
CSVVINSGNTIYF
TGCAGCGTTGTCATTAACTCTGGAAACACCATATATTTT
>TRBJ1-3|few|TRBV10-3|NA
CATAGQIGGTAGNTIYF
TGTGCCACCGCCGGCCAAATCGGGGGAACGGCTGGAAACACCATATATTTT
>TRBJ2-1|NA|TRBV4-1|NA
CASSSSDEQFF
TGCGCCAGCAGCTCCAGCGATGAGCAGTTCTTC
>TRBJ2-7|NA|TRBV6-5|NA
CASSERAPRVYEQYF
TGTGCCAGCAGCGAGCGGGCCCCCCGGGTCTACGAGCAGTACTTC
>TRBJ2-7|few|TRBV5-1|NA
CASSGRGEQYF
TGCGCCAGCAGCGGCAGGGGCGAGCAGTACTTC
>TRBJ2-5|many|TRBV20-1|TRBD2
CSASIELAGAQYQETQYF
TGCAGTGCTAGTATTGAGCTAGCGGGGGCCCAGTACCAAGAGACCCAGTACTTC
>TRBJ2-1|few|TRBV28|TRBD2
CASSLHLLGLAGDSYNEQFF
TGTGCCAGCAGTTTACACTTGTTGGGACTAGCGGGGGACTCCTACAATGAGCAGTTCTTC
>TRBJ2-3|few|TRBV12-3/TRBV12-4|NA
CASSLARGAHSTDTQYF
TGTGCCAGCAGTTTAGCGCGAGGGGCCCATAGCACAGATACGCAGTATTTT
>TRBJ2-7|NA|TRBV18|NA
CASSPPRGYEQYF
TGTGCCAGCTCACCACCGCGGGGCTACGAGCAGTACTTC
>TRBJ2-7|few|TRBV5-1|NA
CASSLVGVKPYEQYF
TGCGCCAGCAGCTTGGTGGGGGTTAAACCCTACGAGCAGTACTTC
>TRBJ1-2|many|TRBV4-1|TRBD1
CASSQRDSSFTDGYTF
TGCGCCAGCAGCCAACGGGACAGCTCTTTTACCGATGGCTACACCTTC
>TRBJ2-3|NA|TRBV7-9|TRBD2
CASSLFQAGDDTQYF
TGTGCCAGCAGCTTATTTCAGGCGGGGGATGATACGCAGTATTTT
>TRBJ1-1|NA|TRBV12-3/TRBV12-4|NA
CASRLSTGMWTEAFF
TGTGCCAGCAGACTCAGTACAGGGATGTGGACTGAAGCTTTCTTT
>TRBJ2-2|few|TRBV5-1|NA
CASSVTNTGELFF
TGCGCCAGCAGCGTCACGAACACCGGGGAGCTGTTTTTT
>TRBJ2-5|few|TRBV20-1|NA
CSAREMGLQETQYF
TGCAGTGCTAGAGAGATGGGTCTACAAGAGACCCAGTACTTC
>TRBJ1-2|NA|TRBV7-2|NA
CASSSRGPGYGYTF
TGTGCCAGCAGCTCCCGGGGGCCGGGGTATGGCTACACCTTC
>TRBJ2-1|few|TRBV6-2/TRBV6-3|TRBD1
CASRRTGGHEQFF
TGTGCCAGCAGGAGGACAGGGGGTCATGAGCAGTTCTTC
>TRBJ2-3|NA|TRBV24-1|TRBD2
CATSDPGTSDTQYF
TGTGCCACCAGTGATCCCGGGACTAGCGATACGCAGTATTTT
>TRBJ2-1|NA|TRBV27|NA
CASSLMSVSYNEQFF
TGTGCCAGCAGTTTAATGTCGGTCAGCTACAATGAGCAGTTCTTC
>TRBJ1-6|few|TRBV30|NA
CAWRTPSYNSPLHF
TGTGCCTGGAGGACCCCATCCTATAATTCACCCCTCCACTTT
>TRBJ2-3|few|TRBV15|NA
CATSRNGDTQYF
TGTGCCACCAGCAGGAACGGGGATACGCAGTATTTT
>TRBJ1-5|NA|TRBV7-9|NA
CASSHGGPQHF
TGTGCCAGCAGCCACGGTGGGCCCCAGCATTTT
>TRBJ2-2|NA|TRBV5-1|TRBD2
CASSLGLAVASTGELFF
TGCGCCAGCAGCTTGGGACTAGCGGTGGCGAGCACCGGGGAGCTGTTTTTT
>TRBJ2-2|few|TRBV4-2|NA
CASSQDPGFTGELFF
TGTGCCAGCAGCCAAGATCCGGGATTCACCGGGGAGCTGTTTTTT
>TRBJ2-5|few|TRBV5-1|NA
CASSLDRKETQYF
TGCGCCAGCAGCTTGGACAGGAAAGAGACCCAGTACTTC
>TRBJ2-1|many|TRBV7-3|NA
CASSSQGAGASYNEQFF
TGTGCCAGCAGTTCTCAGGGTGCGGGGGCTTCCTACAATGAGCAGTTCTTC
>TRBJ2-5|NA|TRBV30|TRBD1
CAYVTGGETQYF
TGTGCTTATGTGACAGGGGGAGAGACCCAGTACTTC
>TRBJ2-7|NA|TRBV7-8|TRBD1
CASSRARQGIYEQYF
TGTGCCAGCAGCCGTGCGAGACAGGGGATATACGAGCAGTACTTC
>TRBJ2-2|few|TRBV5-6|NA
CASSLIGPLIGELFF
TGTGCCAGCAGTTTAATCGGACCCCTGATCGGGGAGCTGTTTTTT
>TRBJ1-1|few|TRBV29-1|TRBD1
CSVERDRSEAFF
TGCAGCGTTGAGAGGGACAGGAGTGAAGCTTTCTTT
>TRBJ2-1|NA|TRBV5-8|NA
CASSWGVAGEQFF
TGTGCCAGCAGTTGGGGGGTTGCGGGTGAGCAGTTCTTC